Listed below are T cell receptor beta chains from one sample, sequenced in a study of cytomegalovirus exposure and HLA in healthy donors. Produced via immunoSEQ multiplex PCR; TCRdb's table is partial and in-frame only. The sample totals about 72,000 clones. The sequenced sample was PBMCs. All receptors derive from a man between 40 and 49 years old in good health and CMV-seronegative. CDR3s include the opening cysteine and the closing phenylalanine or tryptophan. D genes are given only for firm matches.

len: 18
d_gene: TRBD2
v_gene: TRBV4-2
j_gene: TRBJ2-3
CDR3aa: CASSQGVVAGGAADTQYF
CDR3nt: TGTGCCAGCAGCCAGGGGGTCGTAGCGGGGGGAGCCGCAGATACGCAGTATTTT

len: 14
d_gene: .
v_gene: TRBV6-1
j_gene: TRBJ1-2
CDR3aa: CASSESESGKDYTF
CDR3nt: TGTGCCAGCAGTGAATCGGAGTCAGGGAAGGACTACACCTTC

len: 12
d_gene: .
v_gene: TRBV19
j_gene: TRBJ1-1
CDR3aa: CASRSGNTEAFF
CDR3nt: TGTGCCAGTCGTTCGGGGAACACTGAAGCTTTCTTT

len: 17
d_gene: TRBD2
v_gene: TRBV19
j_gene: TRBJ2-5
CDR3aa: CASTPSPSRGGQETQYF
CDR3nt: TGTGCCAGTACTCCCTCCCCTAGCCGCGGGGGACAAGAGACCCAGTACTTC

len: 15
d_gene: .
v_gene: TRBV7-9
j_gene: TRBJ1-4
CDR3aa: CASSLADRRNEKLFF
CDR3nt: TGTGCCAGCAGCTTAGCGGACAGAAGGAATGAAAAACTGTTTTTT

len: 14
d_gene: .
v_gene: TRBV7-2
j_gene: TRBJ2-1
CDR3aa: CASSGSSSYNEQFF
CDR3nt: TGTGCCAGCTCGGGGAGTAGCTCCTACAATGAGCAGTTCTTC

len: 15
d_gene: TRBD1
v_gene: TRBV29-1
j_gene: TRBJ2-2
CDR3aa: CSVRPGQGGTGELFF
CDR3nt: TGCAGCGTCCGCCCGGGACAGGGGGGCACCGGGGAGCTGTTTTTT

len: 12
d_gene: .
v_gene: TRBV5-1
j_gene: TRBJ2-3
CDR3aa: CASSSQGDTQYF
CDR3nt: TGCGCCAGCAGCTCCCAGGGGGATACGCAGTATTTT

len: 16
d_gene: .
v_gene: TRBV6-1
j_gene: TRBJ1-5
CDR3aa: CASSDIRGPLNQPQHF
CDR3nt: TGTGCCAGCAGTGATATACGGGGTCCTCTAAATCAGCCCCAGCATTTT

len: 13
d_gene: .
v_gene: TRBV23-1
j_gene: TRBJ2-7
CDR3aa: CASKSDGRYEQYF
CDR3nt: TGCGCCAGCAAAAGCGACGGGAGATACGAGCAGTACTTC

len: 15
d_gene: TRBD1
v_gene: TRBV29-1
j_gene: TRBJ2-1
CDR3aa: CSVEGQGAFDNEQFF
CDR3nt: TGCAGCGTTGAGGGACAGGGGGCTTTCGACAATGAGCAGTTCTTC